Each of the 8 T cell receptor beta chains below was sequenced from the same sample in a study of T cells after yellow fever vaccination. TCRdb called the 5' RACE reads again in MiXCR, with one record for every CDR3 protein. The repertoire includes 110,000 or so distinct CDR3 sequences, 7.2% of them detected once, and approximately 3% sits in the top ten. Sequenced here: CD4+ T cells sorted from PBMCs, sampled roughly 46 days after the first yellow fever vaccination. The receptors derive from a man younger than 35 who received the YFV17D yellow fever vaccine.

The CDR3 spells CASSPRIAALSGANVLTF. DNA for the CDR3: TGTGCCAGCAGTCCCCGGATAGCGGCCCTCTCTGGGGCCAACGTCCTGACTTTC. The J gene is TRBJ2-6, the V gene TRBV7-3; perhaps TRBD2 as D (6 bases). The CDR3 loop spans 18 amino acids. The V end was cut by 6 bases, the J end by 0 bases, with 18 bases between. Germline CDR1 is SGHTA and CDR2 is FQGTGA.

The chain uses TRBV10-3 and TRBJ2-2, with a tentative D call TRBD1 (6 bases). The CDR3 spans 13 residues. Germline V gives CDR1 ENHRY, CDR2 SYGVKD. Trimming took off 5 bases at V and 7 bases at J, with 11 bases between the two ends. The CDR3 DNA sequence: TGTGCCATCAGTCCGACAGGCTTCGGGGAGCTGTTTTTT. Its protein is CAISPTGFGELFF.

J is TRBJ2-2 and V is TRBV5-1; D unresolved. Germline V lookup: CDR1 SGHRS, CDR2 YFSETQ. Deletions cut 4 bases from V and 0 bases from J, with 10 bases between. This CDR3 comprises 15 residues. The CDR3 DNA is TGCGCCAGCAGCGTCCTCAGACCGAACACCGGGGAGCTGTTTTTT. As protein: CASSVLRPNTGELFF.

This clonotype was seen only a few times. V usage is TRBV5-1 and J usage is TRBJ2-5, with TRBD2 matching over 8 bases. Germline V lookup: CDR1 SGHRS, CDR2 YFSETQ. CDR3 length: 15 residues. V dropped 4 bases and J dropped 0; count of bases not matched to a gene: 5. CDR3 residues: CASSRGGTYQETQYF. The CDR3 region has the DNA TGCGCCAGCAGCCGCGGGGGGACGTACCAAGAGACCCAGTACTTC.

This clonotype was picked up many times. This sequence joins TRBV11-2 and TRBJ2-4, with D possibly TRBD2 on 5 matching bases. The CDR3 is 12 amino acids. Germline V gene sequence: CDR1 SGHAT, CDR2 FQNNGV. Trimming stripped 1 base from V and 9 bases from J, with 7 bases between. The CDR3 DNA is TGTGCCAGCAGCTTAGGAGGGAGCATTCAGTACTTC. Encoded protein: CASSLGGSIQYF.

This clonotype was recorded many times. The chain carries TRBV5-4 and TRBJ1-1; no firm D call. Germline assignment: CDR1 SGHNT and CDR2 YYREEE (reference sequence). V was trimmed by 0 bases and J by 4 bases, leaving 13 bases between them. The length of the CDR3 is 15 residues. The CDR3 DNA follows: TGTGCCAGCAGCTTGGTCCGGGTGGAGGGCACTGAAGCTTTCTTT. Translated, it gives CASSLVRVEGTEAFF. Full variable domain (missing parts from reference TRBV5-4 and TRBJ1-1): ETGVTQSPTHLIKTRGQQVTLRCSSQSGHNTVSWYQQALGQGPQFIFQYYREEENGRGNFPPRFSGLQFPNYSSELNVNALELDDSALYLCASSLVRVEGTEAFFGQGTRLTVV.

The chain links TRBV18 to TRBJ2-3; D is ambiguous. With 3 bases removed from V and 0 bases from J, the gap between germline ends came to 13 bases. Germline V CDR1 and CDR2: KGHSH, LQKENI. This CDR3 contains 16 residues. This chain's CDR3 is CASSPSLRSSTDTQYF. CDR3 nucleotides: TGTGCCAGCTCACCTAGTCTACGATCAAGCACAGATACGCAGTATTTT.

At least ten counts were recorded for this clonotype. The J gene is TRBJ2-3, the V gene TRBV9; 12 nucleotides align to TRBD2. This CDR3 contains 16 residues. The germline V gene encodes CDR1 SGDLS and CDR2 YYNGEE. V trimming: 0 bases; J trimming: 4 bases; junction bases outside the gene matches: 3. Here the CDR3 DNA reads TGTGCCAGCAGCGTAGACCCTAGCGGGGGGGCAGATACGCAGTATTTT. This gives the protein CASSVDPSGGADTQYF.